Listed below are T cell receptor beta chains from one sample, sequenced in a study of blood T cell repertoires in COVID-19. Assay: immunoSEQ multiplex PCR; the TCRdb copy retains only in-frame clones and omits some. The sample has under 300,000 clones, roughly 88% seen once; the top ten hold about 12%. The sample consisted of peripheral blood. These receptors were taken from an elderly man with acute or convalescent COVID-19. CDR3s include the opening cysteine and the closing phenylalanine or tryptophan. Each record gives: J gene, V gene, CDR3 protein.

j_call: TRBJ1-5
v_call: TRBV27
cdr3_aa: CASRTGLYQPQHF

j_call: TRBJ1-2
v_call: TRBV24-1
cdr3_aa: CAPGGQGRRGYTF

j_call: TRBJ1-2
v_call: TRBV7-2
cdr3_aa: CASSLLRQDNYGYTF

j_call: TRBJ1-2
v_call: TRBV19
cdr3_aa: CASSSGGKVYGYTF

j_call: TRBJ2-1
v_call: TRBV28
cdr3_aa: CASSLKSWWANEQFF

j_call: TRBJ2-1
v_call: TRBV5-1
cdr3_aa: CASSLSDRGGLIDEQFF

j_call: TRBJ1-5
v_call: TRBV7-2
cdr3_aa: CASSRAGDQPQHF

j_call: TRBJ1-1
v_call: TRBV5-1
cdr3_aa: CASSLTGKGATEAFF

j_call: TRBJ1-3
v_call: TRBV4-1
cdr3_aa: CASSQVGERSTIYF

j_call: TRBJ2-1
v_call: TRBV5-1
cdr3_aa: CASSFGGTNEQFF

j_call: TRBJ2-7
v_call: TRBV5-1
cdr3_aa: CASSPQGTGVEEQYF

j_call: TRBJ1-5
v_call: TRBV20-1
cdr3_aa: CSASPPGQYQPQHF

j_call: TRBJ1-3
v_call: TRBV20-1
cdr3_aa: CSASDPVTGNTIYF

j_call: TRBJ1-1
v_call: TRBV18
cdr3_aa: CASSPSLEYTEAFF

j_call: TRBJ1-1
v_call: TRBV28
cdr3_aa: CASYQGGGTEAFF

j_call: TRBJ1-5
v_call: TRBV10-2
cdr3_aa: CASSALGGNQPQHF

j_call: TRBJ2-3
v_call: TRBV6-5
cdr3_aa: CASSLGTDTQYF

j_call: TRBJ2-5
v_call: TRBV7-2
cdr3_aa: CASSISGTETQYF

j_call: TRBJ1-2
v_call: TRBV20-1
cdr3_aa: CSARDRAGGPF

j_call: TRBJ1-3
v_call: TRBV20-1
cdr3_aa: CSASGRAGNTIYF

j_call: TRBJ1-4
v_call: TRBV6-5
cdr3_aa: CASSPSRHTNEKLFF

j_call: TRBJ1-3
v_call: TRBV5-1
cdr3_aa: CASSPFPNRQASGNTIYF

j_call: TRBJ1-4
v_call: TRBV28
cdr3_aa: CASSLSIGTPNEKLFF

j_call: TRBJ1-6
v_call: TRBV6-6
cdr3_aa: CASSSQGTSSPLHF

j_call: TRBJ2-2
v_call: TRBV28
cdr3_aa: CASSLQGRDGELFF

j_call: TRBJ2-1
v_call: TRBV24-1
cdr3_aa: CATSGDLAGYNEQFF

j_call: TRBJ1-5
v_call: TRBV18
cdr3_aa: CASSRVDSNQPQHF